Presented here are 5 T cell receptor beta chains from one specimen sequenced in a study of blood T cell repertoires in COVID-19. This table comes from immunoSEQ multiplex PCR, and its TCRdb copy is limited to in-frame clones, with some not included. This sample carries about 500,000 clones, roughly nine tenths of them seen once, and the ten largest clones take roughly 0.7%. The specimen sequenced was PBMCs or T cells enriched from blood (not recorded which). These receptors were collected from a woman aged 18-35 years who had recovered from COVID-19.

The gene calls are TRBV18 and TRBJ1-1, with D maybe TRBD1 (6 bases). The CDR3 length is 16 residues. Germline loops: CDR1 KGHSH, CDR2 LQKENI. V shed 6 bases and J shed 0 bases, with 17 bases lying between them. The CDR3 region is CASSQGGGRVNTEAFF. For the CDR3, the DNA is TGTGCCAGCTCGCAAGGGGGGGGTCGGGTGAACACTGAAGCTTTCTTT.

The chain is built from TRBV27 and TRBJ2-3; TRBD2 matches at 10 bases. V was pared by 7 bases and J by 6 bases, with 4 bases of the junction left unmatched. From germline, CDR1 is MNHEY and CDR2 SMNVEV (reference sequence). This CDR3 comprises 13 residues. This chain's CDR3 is CASKPAGGDTQYF. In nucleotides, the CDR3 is TGTGCCAGCAAACCAGCGGGGGGGGATACGCAGTATTTT.

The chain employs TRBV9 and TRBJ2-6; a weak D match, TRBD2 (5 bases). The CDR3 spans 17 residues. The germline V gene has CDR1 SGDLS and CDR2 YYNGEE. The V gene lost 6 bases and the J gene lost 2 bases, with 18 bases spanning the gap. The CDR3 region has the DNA TGTGCCAGCACCCAACCGAAGAGGGATCCTGGGGCCAACGTCCTGACTTTC. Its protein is CASTQPKRDPGANVLTF.

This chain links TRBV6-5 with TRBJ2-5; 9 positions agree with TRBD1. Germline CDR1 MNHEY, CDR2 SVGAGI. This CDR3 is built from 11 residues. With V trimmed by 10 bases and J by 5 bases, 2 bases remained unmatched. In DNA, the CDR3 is TGTGCCACCGGACAGGGGGAGACCCAGTACTTC. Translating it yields CATGQGETQYF.

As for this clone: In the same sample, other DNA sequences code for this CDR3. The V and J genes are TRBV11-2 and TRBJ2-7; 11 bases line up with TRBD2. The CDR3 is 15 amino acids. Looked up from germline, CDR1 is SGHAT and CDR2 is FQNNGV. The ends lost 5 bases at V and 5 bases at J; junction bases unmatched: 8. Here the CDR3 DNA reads TGTGCCAGCAGCCCCAGCGGGACTAGCGGCCACGAGCAGTACTTC. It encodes CASSPSGTSGHEQYF.